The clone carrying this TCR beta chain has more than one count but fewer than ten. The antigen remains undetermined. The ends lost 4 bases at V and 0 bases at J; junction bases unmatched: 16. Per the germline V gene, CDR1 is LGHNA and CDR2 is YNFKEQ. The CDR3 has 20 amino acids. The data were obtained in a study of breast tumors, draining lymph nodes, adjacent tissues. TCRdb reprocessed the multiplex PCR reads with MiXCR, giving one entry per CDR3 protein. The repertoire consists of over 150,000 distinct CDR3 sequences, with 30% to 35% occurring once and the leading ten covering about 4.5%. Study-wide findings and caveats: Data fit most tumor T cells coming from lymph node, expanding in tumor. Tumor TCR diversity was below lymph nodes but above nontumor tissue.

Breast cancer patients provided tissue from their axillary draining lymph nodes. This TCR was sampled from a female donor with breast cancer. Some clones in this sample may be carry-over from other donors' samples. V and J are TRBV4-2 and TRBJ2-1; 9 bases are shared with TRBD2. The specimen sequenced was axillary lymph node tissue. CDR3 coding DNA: TGTGCCAGCAGCCCCCGAGCCGGGACTAGCTTGGGAAGCTCCTACAATGAGCAGTTCTTC. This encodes CASSPRAGTSLGSSYNEQFF.